A selection of T cell receptor beta chains follows, all from one sample in a study of blood T cell repertoires in COVID-19. Assay: immunoSEQ multiplex PCR; the TCRdb copy retains only in-frame clones and omits some. Counted here are roughly 40,000 clones, approximately 89% occurring once; the ten biggest clones make up over 1%. Source material: peripheral blood. These receptors were taken from a woman aged 40-49 years with acute or convalescent COVID-19. The CDR3 runs from the conserved cysteine through the conserved F or W. Each record gives: J gene, V gene, clone size, D gene, CDR3 protein, CDR3 DNA. D genes are given only for firm matches. Size is omitted from some rows. Given values are once, few, many or a class for expanded clones.

TRBJ2-1 | TRBV10-3 | NA | TRBD1 | CAIGRQGSSFYNEQFF | TGTGCCATCGGCCGACAGGGGTCCTCCTTCTACAATGAGCAGTTCTTC
TRBJ1-1 | TRBV6-5 | NA | NA | CASSSRGGTEAFF | TGTGCCAGCAGTTCCCGGGGGGGCACTGAAGCTTTCTTT
TRBJ1-2 | TRBV3-1/TRBV3-2 | NA | TRBD1 | CASSHVTGGERGYTF | TGTGCCAGCAGCCACGTCACAGGGGGCGAGAGAGGCTACACCTTC
TRBJ2-1 | TRBV4-1 | NA | TRBD2 | CASSQEFFGGTSGTSYNEQFF | TGCGCCAGCAGCCAAGAATTCTTCGGAGGGACTAGCGGAACATCTTACAATGAGCAGTTCTTC
TRBJ1-2 | TRBV6-5 | NA | TRBD1 | CASSSTGTGDGYTF | TGTGCCAGCAGCTCTACCGGGACAGGGGATGGCTACACCTTC
TRBJ2-1 | TRBV5-8 | NA | TRBD2 | CASSLGRGGNYNEQFF | TGTGCCAGCAGCTTGGGTCGGGGGGGGAACTACAATGAGCAGTTCTTC
TRBJ2-3 | TRBV18 | NA | NA | CASSREGQTRTDTQYF | TGTGCCAGCTCACGAGAGGGACAAACTCGCACAGATACGCAGTATTTT
TRBJ1-5 | TRBV10-3 | few | NA | CATGDRNQPQHF | TGTGCCACAGGGGACCGCAATCAGCCCCAGCATTTT
TRBJ2-7 | TRBV7-9 | NA | TRBD1 | CASPKSPSGTAFSYEQYF | TGTGCCAGTCCAAAAAGCCCCTCCGGGACAGCCTTCTCCTACGAGCAGTACTTC
TRBJ2-7 | TRBV28 | NA | NA | CASTPGDQTYEQYF | TGTGCCAGCACCCCGGGGGACCAAACCTACGAGCAGTACTTC
TRBJ1-4 | TRBV9 | few | TRBD1 | CASSVRPGQGEKLFF | TGTGCCAGCAGCGTTCGACCGGGACAGGGAGAAAAACTGTTTTTT
TRBJ1-6 | TRBV30 | few | TRBD1 | CAWSVQGALNSPLHF | TGTGCCTGGAGTGTACAGGGGGCGCTAAATTCACCCCTCCACTTT
TRBJ1-3 | TRBV28 | NA | TRBD1 | CASSRVGTAKWLSGNTIYF | TGTGCCAGCAGTCGCGTGGGGACAGCCAAATGGCTCTCTGGAAACACCATATATTTT
TRBJ2-5 | TRBV5-1 | NA | TRBD1 | CASSPWTGWGTQYF | TGCGCCAGCAGCCCTTGGACAGGGTGGGGGACCCAGTACTTC
TRBJ1-1 | TRBV5-6 | NA | NA | CASSKQGKKPEAFF | TGTGCCAGCAGCAAACAGGGCAAGAAGCCTGAAGCTTTCTTT
TRBJ2-3 | TRBV6-2/TRBV6-3 | NA | NA | CASSYVREGADTQYF | TGTGCCAGCAGTTACGTCAGGGAAGGTGCAGATACGCAGTATTTT
TRBJ2-1 | TRBV9 | NA | TRBD2 | CASSVTSGGAREQFF | TGTGCCAGCAGCGTTACTAGCGGGGGGGCCAGGGAGCAGTTCTTC
TRBJ2-5 | TRBV14 | NA | NA | CASSQVGRTPKYF | TGTGCCAGCAGCCAAGTAGGAAGGACACCTAAGTACTTC
TRBJ1-4 | TRBV7-9 | NA | TRBD1 | CASSLMGQGGEKLFF | TGTGCCAGCAGCTTAATGGGACAGGGCGGTGAAAAACTGTTTTTT
TRBJ2-7 | TRBV2 | NA | TRBD2 | CASSGELAGASHEQYF | TGTGCCAGTTCCGGGGAACTAGCGGGAGCATCCCACGAGCAGTACTTC
TRBJ1-2 | TRBV6-6 | NA | TRBD1 | CASTLKLDRVKGGYTF | TGTGCCAGCACCCTTAAATTGGACAGGGTAAAGGGTGGCTACACCTTC
TRBJ2-3 | TRBV30 | NA | TRBD2 | CAWTFPTSSTTDTQYF | TGTGCCTGGACCTTTCCGACTAGCTCCACCACAGATACGCAGTATTTT
TRBJ1-1 | TRBV28 | NA | NA | CASGGPLSGATEAFF | TGTGCCAGCGGAGGACCCCTCTCGGGAGCCACTGAAGCTTTCTTT
TRBJ1-6 | TRBV9 | NA | TRBD1 | CASSVGQGGSPLHF | TGTGCCAGCAGCGTGGGACAGGGAGGATCACCCCTCCACTTT